Each of the 29 T cell receptor beta chains below was sequenced from the same sample in a study of cytomegalovirus exposure and HLA in healthy donors. Profiling relied on immunoSEQ multiplex PCR, and the TCRdb table lists in-frame clones only, not all of them. The table shows over 120,000 clones, with 85% to 90% occurring only once. Sequenced: PBMCs. These TCRs come from a woman between 18 and 29 years old in good health and CMV-seropositive.

J is TRBJ2-7 and V is TRBV11-3; 7 bases match TRBD1. V lost 3 bases to trimming and J lost 6 bases; unmatched junction nucleotides: 14. Germline V gene sequence: CDR1 SGHNT, CDR2 YENEEA. The CDR3 consists of 16 residues. CDR3 nucleotide sequence: TGTGCCAGCAGCTTGGGGGCCGGACAGGTCGCAGGCGAGCAGTACTTC. Its protein is CASSLGAGQVAGEQYF.

The V gene is TRBV15, the J gene TRBJ1-5; D possibly corresponds to TRBD1 (6 bases). This CDR3 contains 17 residues. Trimming removed 0 bases at V and 2 bases at J, with 14 bases between. The germline gives CDR1 LNHNV, CDR2 YYDKDF (reference sequence). CDR3 sequence: CATSRDVAGERNQPQHF. The CDR3, as DNA: TGTGCCACCAGCAGAGATGTGGCAGGGGAGCGCAATCAGCCCCAGCATTTT.

The chain couples TRBV5-4 to TRBJ1-1, with D tentatively TRBD1 (5 bases). V lost 2 bases and J lost 5, with 16 bases in between. CDR1 SGHNT and CDR2 YYREEE come from the germline V gene (reference sequence). The CDR3 is made up of 15 amino acids. The chain's CDR3 is CASSFRVGGDTEAFF. The CDR3 nucleotides read TGTGCCAGCAGCTTTAGGGTCGGGGGAGATACTGAAGCTTTCTTT.

This clone was picked up one time. J is TRBJ1-1 and V is TRBV7-8; 7 bases agree with TRBD1. The CDR3 is 15 residues long. The V gene end was trimmed by 5 bases and the J gene end by 5 bases; junction bases not matched to a gene: 11. The V gene's germline CDR1 is SGHVS and CDR2 FQNEAQ. For the CDR3, the DNA is TGTGCCAGCAGCACCCTAAGGGGGCCGGGGACTGAAGCTTTCTTT. Protein sequence: CASSTLRGPGTEAFF. The whole variable domain, remainder taken from reference TRBV7-8 and TRBJ1-1, is GAGVSQSPRYKVAKRGQDVALRCDPISGHVSLFWYQQALGQGPEFLTYFQNEAQLDKSGLPSDRFFAERPEGSVSTLKIQRTQQEDSAVYLCASSTLRGPGTEAFFGQGTRLTVV.

The CDR3 bases are TGCGCCAGCAGATCAACAGGGGCTGTTTCACCCCTCCACTTT. Translation: CASRSTGAVSPLHF. This chain connects TRBV4-3 to TRBJ1-6; TRBD1 aligns across 7 bases. Germline V gene data show CDR1 as LGHNA and CDR2 as YSLEER. V shed 6 bases, J shed 9 bases, and the junction held 8 bases outside the gene matches. The CDR3 is 14 amino acids.

The chain joins TRBV18 to TRBJ2-7, with 13 bases aligning to TRBD2. The germline CDR1 and CDR2 sequences are KGHSH and LQKENI. The ends lost 4 bases at V and 7 bases at J; junction bases unmatched: 7. The CDR3 is made up of 15 amino acids. The CDR3: CASSLGLAGLGEQYF. CDR3 DNA sequence: TGTGCCAGCTCACTGGGACTAGCGGGACTGGGAGAGCAGTACTTC.

This CDR3 is CASSLAWGGYTF. The CDR3 DNA sequence: TGTGCCAGCAGCTTAGCTTGGGGCGGCTACACCTTC. V and J are TRBV7-9 and TRBJ1-2; D is possibly TRBD1 (5 bases). V dropped 0 bases and J dropped 8 bases, with 7 bases sitting between them. Germline lookup yields CDR1 SEHNR and CDR2 FQNEAQ (reference sequence). The CDR3 is 12 residues long.

The chain is built from TRBV7-9 and TRBJ2-5; D may be TRBD1 (5 bases). Per germline, CDR1 SEHNR and CDR2 FQNEAQ (reference sequence). The germline V and J ends were trimmed by 1 base and 1 base, with 7 bases remaining between them. The CDR3 is made up of 14 amino acids. The CDR3 here is CASSLGQIQETQYF. The CDR3, as DNA: TGTGCCAGCAGCTTAGGACAGATCCAAGAGACCCAGTACTTC.

The chain uses TRBV5-1 and TRBJ2-3, with unresolved D. The V gene's germline CDR1 is SGHRS and CDR2 YFSETQ. The V end was cut by 6 bases, the J end by 4 bases, with 21 bases between. The CDR3 runs 16 residues. For the CDR3, the DNA is TGCGCCAGCAACTCCCAGCAGGTATTGAGAGCAGATACGCAGTATTTT. Protein sequence: CASNSQQVLRADTQYF. The entire variable domain, with the rest obtained from reference TRBV5-1 and TRBJ2-3, is as follows: KAGVTQTPRYLIKTRGQQVTLSCSPISGHRSVSWYQQTPGQGLQFLFEYFSETQRNKGNFPGRFSGRQFSNSRSEMNVSTLELGDSALYLCASNSQQVLRADTQYFGPGTRLTVL.

The chain joins TRBV9 to TRBJ2-3, with a weak D call TRBD2 (7 bases). Germline-derived CDR1 and CDR2 are SGDLS and YYNGEE. This CDR3 region has 13 residues. V was cut by 3 bases and J by 4 bases, with 9 bases left in between. CDR3: CASSAGGPDTQYF. As DNA, the CDR3 is TGTGCCAGCAGCGCCGGGGGGCCAGATACGCAGTATTTT.

In DNA, the CDR3 is TGTGCCAGCAGCTCCCGTGGAGGGGGCGCGGAAGCTTTCTTT. Protein sequence: CASSSRGGGAEAFF. The genes are TRBV9 and TRBJ1-1; TRBD1 matches 7 bases. The CDR3 is 14 residues long. Germline V gene lookup returns CDR1 SGDLS and CDR2 YYNGEE. Unmatched junction bases numbered 11, after V lost 4 bases and J lost 8 bases.

The V gene is TRBV5-5, the J gene TRBJ1-2; a weak D match, TRBD1 (6 bases). CDR1 is SGHKS, CDR2 YYEKEE, per germline (reference sequence). Trimming shortened V by 0 bases and J by 4 bases, and 7 bases separated the two germline ends. The CDR3 length is 13 residues. CDR3 loop: CASSLGTVYGYTF. CDR3 nucleotide sequence: TGTGCCAGCAGCTTGGGGACAGTCTATGGCTACACCTTC.

This chain joins TRBV7-9 and TRBJ2-3; D remains unclear. The V gene's germline CDR1 is SEHNR and CDR2 FQNEAQ (reference sequence). The CDR3 spans 14 residues. The ends were cut back, 3 bases at V and 3 bases at J, with 10 bases in the middle. The CDR3 nucleotides are TGTGCCAGCAGCTTTTTGGCGGTGACAGATACGCAGTATTTT. It yields the protein CASSFLAVTDTQYF.

Concerning this clone itself: The same CDR3 arises from other DNA sequences in this sample as well. The CDR3 is CATSRDRGGYTF. In nucleotides, the CDR3 is TGTGCCACCAGCAGGGACAGGGGGGGCTACACCTTC. The chain couples TRBV15 to TRBJ1-2, with 10 bases fitting TRBD1. Germline V gene data show CDR1 as LNHNV and CDR2 as YYDKDF (reference sequence). CDR3 length: 12 amino acids. The trim removed 3 bases at V and 8 bases at J, leaving 0 bases unmatched. Complete variable domain (other parts from reference TRBV15 and TRBJ1-2): DAMVIQNPRYQVTQFGKPVTLSCSQTLNHNVMYWYQQKSSQAPKLLFHYYDKDFNNEADTPDNFQSRRPNTSFCFLDIRSPGLGDTAMYLCATSRDRGGYTFGSGTRLTVV.

The DNA of the CDR3 is TGTGCCAGCAGTTTATTCCGGACAGGGGGCAATTCACCCCTCCACTTT. Protein: CASSLFRTGGNSPLHF. This chain uses TRBV28 with TRBJ1-6, with 11 bases that match TRBD1. Germline assignment: CDR1 MDHEN and CDR2 SYDVKM. CDR3 size: 16 residues. The junction had 3 bases not matched to a gene; V was cut back by 1 base and J by 7 bases.

This clone was observed once. The V and J genes are TRBV5-1 and TRBJ1-4; D perhaps matches TRBD1 (5 bases). The V end lost 1 base, the J end lost 14 bases, and 18 bases lay between the germline ends. The V gene's germline CDR1 is SGHRS and CDR2 YFSETQ. CDR3 size: 14 residues. CDR3 in amino acids: CASSLRGVWGDLFF. The CDR3 nucleotides read TGCGCCAGCAGCTTGCGGGGGGTATGGGGCGATCTGTTTTTT.

The chain combines TRBV13 with TRBJ2-1; D may be TRBD1 (6 bases). The CDR3 contains 14 residues. Germline values: CDR1 PRHDT, CDR2 FYEKMQ (reference sequence). V lost 5 bases to trimming and J lost 5 bases, with 13 bases between them. CDR3 bases: TGTGCCAGCAGCGATACAGGGTCCCACAATGAGCAGTTCTTC. Translated, it gives CASSDTGSHNEQFF.

The rearrangement links TRBV18 to TRBJ2-7, with D perhaps matching TRBD1 (5 bases). Germline V gene sequence: CDR1 KGHSH, CDR2 LQKENI. The CDR3 extends over 12 amino acids. The germline V and J ends were trimmed by 4 bases and 5 bases, with 9 bases remaining between them. The CDR3 DNA sequence: TGTGCCAGCTCACTGCCGACAGACGAGCAGTACTTC. Amino acid sequence: CASSLPTDEQYF. Drawing the rest from reference TRBV18 and TRBJ2-7, the complete variable domain is NAGVMQNPRHLVRRRGQEARLRCSPMKGHSHVYWYRQLPEEGLKFMVYLQKENIIDESGMPKERFSAEFPKEGPSILRIQQVVRGDSAAYFCASSLPTDEQYFGPGTRLTVT.

For the CDR3, the DNA is TGTGCCAGCAGCTATGGGACTAGCGGGGGCGGTGTCACCGGGGAGCTGTTTTTT. It yields the protein CASSYGTSGGGVTGELFF. The rearrangement joins TRBV7-7 to TRBJ2-2, with 14 nucleotides matching TRBD2. Per germline, CDR1 SSHAT and CDR2 FNYEAQ (reference sequence). V was clipped by 4 bases and J by 4 bases; unmatched bases: 8. This CDR3 has 18 residues. Together with reference TRBV7-7 and TRBJ2-2, the CDR3 gives the full variable domain: GAGVSQSPRYKVTKRGQDVTLRCDPISSHATLYWYQQALGQGPEFLTYFNYEAQPDKSGLPSDRFSAERPEGSISTLTIQRTEQRDSAMYRCASSYGTSGGGVTGELFFGEGSRLTVL.

The chain links TRBV5-1 to TRBJ2-1, with a tentative D call TRBD1 (5 bases). The length of the CDR3 is 15 residues. Trimming stripped 7 bases from V and 0 bases from J, with 14 bases between. Germline V lookup: CDR1 SGHRS, CDR2 YFSETQ. The CDR3 spells CASSQATSSYNEQFF. DNA of the CDR3: TGCGCCAGCTCACAGGCCACGAGCTCCTACAATGAGCAGTTCTTC.

The chain uses TRBV19 and TRBJ2-7, with 8 bases that match TRBD1. V lost 1 base, J lost 3 bases, and 5 bases stayed unmatched. CDR3 size: 15 residues. Germline loops: CDR1 LNHDA, CDR2 SQIVND (reference sequence). This chain's CDR3 is CASSIGSGQGYEQYF. The CDR3 DNA reads TGTGCCAGTAGTATAGGATCCGGACAGGGCTACGAGCAGTACTTC.

This clone was picked up one time. This sequence joins TRBV28 and TRBJ2-7, with TRBD1 matching over 8 bases. The CDR3 covers 17 residues. The V gene end was trimmed by 2 bases and the J gene end by 3 bases; junction bases not matched to a gene: 12. The germline V gene has CDR1 MDHEN and CDR2 SYDVKM. CDR3 sequence reads: CASSLIPGTGQSYEQYF. The DNA for the CDR3 is TGTGCCAGCAGTTTAATCCCCGGGACAGGCCAAAGCTACGAGCAGTACTTC.

The J gene is TRBJ2-5, the V gene TRBV30, with 8 bases that match TRBD2. The CDR3 contains 14 residues. Germline trimming cut 4 bases from V and 5 bases from J; bases unmatched to any gene: 9. Looked up from germline, CDR1 is GTSNPN and CDR2 is SVGIG (reference sequence). CDR3 sequence: CAWNNGLAGETQYF. DNA of the CDR3: TGTGCCTGGAACAACGGACTAGCTGGTGAGACCCAGTACTTC.

The chain uses TRBV7-8 and TRBJ2-3; D might be TRBD1 (6 bases). The CDR3 spans 16 residues. The V end lost 8 bases, the J end lost 6 bases, and 24 bases lay between the germline ends. CDR1 SGHVS and CDR2 FQNEAQ come from the germline V gene. The CDR3 is CASRSLGLGAPDTQYF. CDR3 DNA sequence: TGTGCCAGCCGATCCCTCGGCCTGGGGGCCCCCGATACGCAGTATTTT. The complete variable domain, with remaining parts taken from reference TRBV7-8 and TRBJ2-3, reads GAGVSQSPRYKVAKRGQDVALRCDPISGHVSLFWYQQALGQGPEFLTYFQNEAQLDKSGLPSDRFFAERPEGSVSTLKIQRTQQEDSAVYLCASRSLGLGAPDTQYFGPGTRLTVL.

The chain carries TRBV10-2 and TRBJ2-7, with D possibly TRBD2 on 5 matching bases. V lost 9 bases, J lost 7 bases, and 19 bases lay in between. The CDR3 length is 13 residues. Germline-derived CDR1 and CDR2 are WSHSY and SAAADI. The chain's CDR3 is CASDPAAFGEQYF. CDR3 DNA sequence: TGCGCCAGTGACCCAGCGGCCTTCGGGGAGCAGTACTTC.

The chain is built from TRBV7-2 and TRBJ1-5; the D is unclear. Germline CDR1 SGHTA, CDR2 FQGNSA. V lost 2 bases to trimming and J lost 0 bases, with 11 bases between them. The CDR3 length is 16 residues. The DNA for the CDR3 is TGTGCCAGCAGCTTAAGCCCTCAGGCTAGCAATCAGCCCCAGCATTTT. Amino acids: CASSLSPQASNQPQHF.

V is TRBV5-5 and J is TRBJ1-3; D possibly corresponds to TRBD1 (5 bases). The germline gives CDR1 SGHKS, CDR2 YYEKEE (reference sequence). The germline V and J ends were trimmed by 0 bases and 2 bases, with 12 bases remaining between them. This CDR3 region has 16 residues. In DNA, the CDR3 is TGTGCCAGCAGCTTGGCGCCCCAGGGTACTGGAAACACCATATATTTT. It encodes CASSLAPQGTGNTIYF.

The chain joins TRBV18 to TRBJ1-4; D unclear. The germline V gene has CDR1 KGHSH and CDR2 LQKENI. The length of the CDR3 is 14 residues. V dropped 5 bases and J dropped 1 base, with 8 bases sitting between them. CDR3 amino acids: CASSTRVTNEKLFF. The CDR3 DNA sequence: TGTGCCAGCTCAACGAGGGTAACTAATGAAAAACTGTTTTTT.

The chain links TRBV5-6 to TRBJ1-5, with D possibly matching TRBD1 (5 bases). Germline V gene data show CDR1 as SGHDT and CDR2 as YYEEEE. The CDR3 runs 16 residues. Deletions cut 3 bases from V and 3 bases from J, with 16 bases between. CDR3 nucleotide sequence: TGTGCCAGCAGCTCATCGGGGGGGTTTTTCAATCAGCCCCAGCATTTT. Its protein is CASSSSGGFFNQPQHF.